This record looks at one T cell receptor beta chain sequence and its context. Its matching antigen is unknown. Produced via immunoSEQ multiplex PCR; TCRdb's table is partial and in-frame only. Here the sample spans some 100,000 clones, 87% being singletons. This specimen belongs to a study of T cell responses to AZD1222 COVID-19 vaccine. Study-level points and caveats: The study found Spike-specific TCR breadth and depth rose after two AZD1222 doses. Repertoires were collected only later (after the peak T cell response had occurred).

Trimming removed 4 bases from V and 4 bases from J, with 10 bases in between. Germline lookup yields CDR1 LGHDT and CDR2 YNNKEL (reference sequence). This CDR3 has 13 amino acids. This specimen consisted of peripheral blood, obtained on day 0 of AZD1222 vaccination. The chain uses TRBV3-1 (or the pseudogene TRBV3-2) and TRBJ1-1, with a possible D match to TRBD1 (5 bases). The sequence was collected from an adult in good health. The CDR3 is CASSPRGGTEAFF. For the CDR3, the DNA is TGTGCCAGCAGCCCGAGGGGAGGCACTGAAGCTTTCTTT.